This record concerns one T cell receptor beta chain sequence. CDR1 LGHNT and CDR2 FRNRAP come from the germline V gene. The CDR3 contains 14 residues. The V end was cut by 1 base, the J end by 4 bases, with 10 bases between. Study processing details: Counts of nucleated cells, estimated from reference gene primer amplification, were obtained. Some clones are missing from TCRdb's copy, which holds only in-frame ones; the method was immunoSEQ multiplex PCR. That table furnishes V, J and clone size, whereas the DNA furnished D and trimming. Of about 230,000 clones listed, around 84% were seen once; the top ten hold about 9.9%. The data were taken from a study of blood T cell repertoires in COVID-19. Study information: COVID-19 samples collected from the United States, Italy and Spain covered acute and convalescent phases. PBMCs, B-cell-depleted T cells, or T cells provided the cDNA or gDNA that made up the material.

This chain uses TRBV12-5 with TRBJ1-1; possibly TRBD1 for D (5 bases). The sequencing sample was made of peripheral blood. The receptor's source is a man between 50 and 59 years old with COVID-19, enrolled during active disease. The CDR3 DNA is TGTGCTAGTGGTTTGGCCTTGGGGGGCACTGAAGCTTTCTTT. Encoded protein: CASGLALGGTEAFF.